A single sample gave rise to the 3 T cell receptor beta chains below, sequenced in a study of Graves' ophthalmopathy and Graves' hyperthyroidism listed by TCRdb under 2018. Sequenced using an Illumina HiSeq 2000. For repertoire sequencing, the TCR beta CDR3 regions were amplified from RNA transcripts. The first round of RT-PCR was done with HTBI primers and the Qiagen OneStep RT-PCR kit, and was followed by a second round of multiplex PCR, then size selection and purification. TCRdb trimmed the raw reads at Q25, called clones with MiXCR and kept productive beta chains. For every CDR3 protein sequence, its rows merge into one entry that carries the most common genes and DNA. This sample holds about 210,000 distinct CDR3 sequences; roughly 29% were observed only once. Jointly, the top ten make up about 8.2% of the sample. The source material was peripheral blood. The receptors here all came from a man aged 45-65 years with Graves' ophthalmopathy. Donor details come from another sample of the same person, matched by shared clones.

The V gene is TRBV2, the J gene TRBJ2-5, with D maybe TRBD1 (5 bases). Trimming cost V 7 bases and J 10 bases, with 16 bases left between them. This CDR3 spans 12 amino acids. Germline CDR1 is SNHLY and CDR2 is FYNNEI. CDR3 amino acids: CASTPGWGDQYF. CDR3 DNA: TGTGCCAGCACGCCAGGGTGGGGTGACCAGTACTTC.

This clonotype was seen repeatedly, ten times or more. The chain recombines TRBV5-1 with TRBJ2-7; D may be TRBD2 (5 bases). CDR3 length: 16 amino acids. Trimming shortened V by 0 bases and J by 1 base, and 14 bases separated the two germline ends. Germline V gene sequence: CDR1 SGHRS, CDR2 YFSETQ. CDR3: CASSLAGGQTSYEQYF. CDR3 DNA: TGCGCCAGCAGCTTGGCGGGCGGGCAAACATCCTACGAGCAGTACTTC.

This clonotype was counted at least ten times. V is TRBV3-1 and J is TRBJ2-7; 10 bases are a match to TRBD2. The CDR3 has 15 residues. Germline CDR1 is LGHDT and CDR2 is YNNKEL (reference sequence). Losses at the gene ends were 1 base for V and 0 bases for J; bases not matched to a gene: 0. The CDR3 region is CASSQASGSSYEQYF. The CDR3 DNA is TGTGCCAGCAGCCAAGCTAGCGGGAGCTCCTACGAGCAGTACTTC.